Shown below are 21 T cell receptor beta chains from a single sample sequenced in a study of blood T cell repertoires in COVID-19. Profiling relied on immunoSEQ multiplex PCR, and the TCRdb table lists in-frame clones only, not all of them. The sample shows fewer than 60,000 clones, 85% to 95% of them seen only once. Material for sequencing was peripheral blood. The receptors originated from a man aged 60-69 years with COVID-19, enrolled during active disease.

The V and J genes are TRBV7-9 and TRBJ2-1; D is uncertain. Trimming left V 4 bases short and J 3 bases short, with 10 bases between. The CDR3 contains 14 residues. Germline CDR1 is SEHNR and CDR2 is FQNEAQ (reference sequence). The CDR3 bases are TGTGCCAGCAGCTCTGACACTGTCTACAATGAGCAGTTCTTC. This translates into CASSSDTVYNEQFF.

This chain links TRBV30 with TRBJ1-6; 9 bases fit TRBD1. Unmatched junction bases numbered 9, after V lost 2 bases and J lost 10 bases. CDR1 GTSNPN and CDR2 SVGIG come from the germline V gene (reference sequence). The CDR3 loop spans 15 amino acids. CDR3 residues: CAWSQYGTGSSPLHF. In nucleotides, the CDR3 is TGTGCCTGGAGTCAGTACGGGACAGGGAGCTCACCCCTCCACTTT.

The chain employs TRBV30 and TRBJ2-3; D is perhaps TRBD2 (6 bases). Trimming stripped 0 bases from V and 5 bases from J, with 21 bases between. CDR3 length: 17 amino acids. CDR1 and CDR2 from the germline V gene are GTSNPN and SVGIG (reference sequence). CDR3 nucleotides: TGTGCCTGGAGTGTCACTCTTGGGCCGGGAGAGGGAGATACGCAGTATTTT. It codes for CAWSVTLGPGEGDTQYF.

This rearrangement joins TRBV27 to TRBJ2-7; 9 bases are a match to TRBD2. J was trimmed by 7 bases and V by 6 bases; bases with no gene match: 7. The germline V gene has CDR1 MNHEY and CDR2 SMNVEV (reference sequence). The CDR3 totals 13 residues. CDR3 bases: TGTGCCAGCAGACCTAGCGGGATAGGTGAGCAGTACTTC. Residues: CASRPSGIGEQYF.

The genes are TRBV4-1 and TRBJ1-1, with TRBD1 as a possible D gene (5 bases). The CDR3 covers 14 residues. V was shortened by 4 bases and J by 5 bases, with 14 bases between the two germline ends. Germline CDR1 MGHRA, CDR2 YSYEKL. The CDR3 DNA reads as TGCGCCAGCAGCCCGGACCCCGGGGGGACTGAAGCTTTCTTT. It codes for CASSPDPGGTEAFF.

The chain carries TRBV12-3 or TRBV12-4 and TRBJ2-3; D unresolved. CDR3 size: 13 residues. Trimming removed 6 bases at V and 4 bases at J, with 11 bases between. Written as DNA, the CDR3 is TGTGCCAGCAGCCTACAGCTCTCAGATACGCAGTATTTT. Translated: CASSLQLSDTQYF.

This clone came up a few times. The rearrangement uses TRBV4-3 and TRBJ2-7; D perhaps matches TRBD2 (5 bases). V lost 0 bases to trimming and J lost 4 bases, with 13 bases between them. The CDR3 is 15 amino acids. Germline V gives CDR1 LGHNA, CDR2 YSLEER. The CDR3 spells CASSQERGLSYEQYF. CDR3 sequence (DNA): TGCGCCAGCAGCCAAGAGCGAGGGCTGTCGTACGAGCAGTACTTC.

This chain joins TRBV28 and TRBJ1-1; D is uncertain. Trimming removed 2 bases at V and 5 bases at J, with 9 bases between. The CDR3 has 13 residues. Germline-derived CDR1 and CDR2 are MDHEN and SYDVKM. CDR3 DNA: TGTGCCAGCAGTTTAACGAGTCGGACTGAAGCTTTCTTT. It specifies CASSLTSRTEAFF.

This CDR3 is CASSSVKREGAPEQFF. The CDR3 bases are TGTGCCAGCAGCTCAGTCAAGCGGGAGGGTGCTCCGGAGCAGTTCTTC. The V gene is TRBV11-2, the J gene TRBJ2-1; 10 bases agree with TRBD2. The CDR3 loop spans 16 amino acids. J was trimmed by 10 bases and V by 4 bases; bases with no gene match: 13. Germline lookup yields CDR1 SGHAT and CDR2 FQNNGV.

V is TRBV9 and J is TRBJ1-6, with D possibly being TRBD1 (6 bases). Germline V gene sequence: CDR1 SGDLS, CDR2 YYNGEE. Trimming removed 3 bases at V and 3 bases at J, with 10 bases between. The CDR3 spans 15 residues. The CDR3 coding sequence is TGTGCCAGCAGCGCAGGGGACGGCTATAATTCACCCCTCCACTTT. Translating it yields CASSAGDGYNSPLHF.

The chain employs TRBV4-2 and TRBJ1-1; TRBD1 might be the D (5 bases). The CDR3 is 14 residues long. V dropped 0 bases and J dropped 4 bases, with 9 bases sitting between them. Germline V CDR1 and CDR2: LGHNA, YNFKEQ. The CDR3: CASSQDRVSTEAFF. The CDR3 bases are TGTGCCAGCAGCCAAGACAGGGTTAGCACTGAAGCTTTCTTT.

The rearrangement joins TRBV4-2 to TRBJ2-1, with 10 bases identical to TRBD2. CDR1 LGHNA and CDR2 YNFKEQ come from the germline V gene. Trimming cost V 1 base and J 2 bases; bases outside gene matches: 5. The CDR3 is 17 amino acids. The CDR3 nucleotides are TGTGCCAGCAGCCAAGGATCCCTAGCGGGGGCCTACAATGAGCAGTTCTTC. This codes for CASSQGSLAGAYNEQFF.

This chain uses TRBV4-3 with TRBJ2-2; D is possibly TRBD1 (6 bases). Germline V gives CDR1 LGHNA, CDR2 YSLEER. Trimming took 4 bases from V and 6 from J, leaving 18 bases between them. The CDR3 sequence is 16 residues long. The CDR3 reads CASSLLLQGLSGELFF. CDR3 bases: TGCGCCAGCAGCCTCCTCCTACAGGGTTTGTCCGGGGAGCTGTTTTTT.

CDR3 amino acids: CASSDQGAGDQPQHF. CDR3 nucleotide sequence: TGTGCCAGTAGTGACCAGGGGGCTGGGGATCAGCCCCAGCATTTT. The chain is built from TRBV19 and TRBJ1-5, with 8 bases lining up with TRBD1. This CDR3 is built from 15 residues. V was pared by 5 bases and J by 5 bases, with 8 bases of the junction left unmatched. Germline assignment: CDR1 LNHDA and CDR2 SQIVND (reference sequence). Complete variable domain (other parts from reference TRBV19 and TRBJ1-5): DGGITQSPKYLFRKEGQNVTLSCEQNLNHDAMYWYRQDPGQGLRLIYYSQIVNDFQKGDIAEGYSVSREKKESFPLTVTSAQKNPTAFYLCASSDQGAGDQPQHFGDGTRLSIL.

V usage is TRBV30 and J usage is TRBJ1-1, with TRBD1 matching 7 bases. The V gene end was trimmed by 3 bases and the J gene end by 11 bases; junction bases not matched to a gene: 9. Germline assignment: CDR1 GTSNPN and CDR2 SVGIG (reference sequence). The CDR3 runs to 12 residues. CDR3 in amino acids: CAWRRTGRGAFF. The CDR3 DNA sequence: TGTGCCTGGAGACGGACAGGAAGAGGGGCTTTCTTT.

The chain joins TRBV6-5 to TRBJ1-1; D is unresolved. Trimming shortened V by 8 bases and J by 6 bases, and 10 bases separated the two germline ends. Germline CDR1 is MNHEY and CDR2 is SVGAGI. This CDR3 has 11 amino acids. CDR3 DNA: TGTGCCAGCCACTCTTTGTCTGAAGCTTTCTTT. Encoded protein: CASHSLSEAFF.

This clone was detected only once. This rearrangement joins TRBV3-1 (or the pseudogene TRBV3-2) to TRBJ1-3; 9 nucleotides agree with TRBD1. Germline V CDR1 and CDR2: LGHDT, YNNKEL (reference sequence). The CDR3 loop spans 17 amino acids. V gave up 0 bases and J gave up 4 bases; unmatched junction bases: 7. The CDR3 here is CASSQEPGTGSGNTIYF. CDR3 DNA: TGTGCCAGCAGCCAAGAGCCCGGGACAGGGAGCGGAAACACCATATATTTT.

The DNA of the CDR3 is TGTGCCAGCAGTCGACAGCGGGGCGAGCAGTACTTC. This translates into CASSRQRGEQYF. The V call is TRBV2, the J call TRBJ2-7; the match to TRBD2 covers 7 bases. Looked up from germline, CDR1 is SNHLY and CDR2 is FYNNEI. V shed 5 bases and J 6 bases; nucleotides not matched to a gene: 4. The CDR3 loop spans 12 amino acids.

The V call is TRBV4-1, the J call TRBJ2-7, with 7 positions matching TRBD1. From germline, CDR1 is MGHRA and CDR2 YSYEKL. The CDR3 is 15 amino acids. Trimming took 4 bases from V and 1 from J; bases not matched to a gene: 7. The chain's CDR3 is CASSRMADRSYEQYF. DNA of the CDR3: TGCGCCAGCAGCCGGATGGCGGACAGGTCCTACGAGCAGTACTTC.

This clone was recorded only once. The CDR3 region is CASSPPSGTGRNQPQHF. CDR3 nucleotides: TGTGCCAGCTCACCACCGTCCGGGACAGGGCGCAATCAGCCCCAGCATTTT. The rearrangement uses TRBV18 and TRBJ1-5; 9 nucleotides match TRBD1. Trimming removed 0 bases from V and 2 bases from J; junction bases left unmatched: 5. From germline, CDR1 is KGHSH and CDR2 LQKENI. The CDR3 is made up of 17 amino acids.

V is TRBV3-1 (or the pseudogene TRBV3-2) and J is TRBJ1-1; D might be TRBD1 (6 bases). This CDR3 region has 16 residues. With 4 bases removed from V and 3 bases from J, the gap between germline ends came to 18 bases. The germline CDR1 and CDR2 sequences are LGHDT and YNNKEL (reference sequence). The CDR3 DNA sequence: TGTGCCAGCAGCCCGGGCGGGGGCAGGACGCACACTGAAGCTTTCTTT. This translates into CASSPGGGRTHTEAFF.